This record concerns one T cell receptor beta chain sequence. Per the original methods: The authors estimated nucleated cell counts from reference gene primer amplification. TCRdb's copy holds only in-frame clones and misses some; the assay was immunoSEQ multiplex PCR. V and J calls and clone size follow that table, whereas D and trimming were derived from the DNA. The table lists 150,000 or so clones, roughly 84% of them singletons, with 1% to 1.5% in the top ten. The data were obtained in a study of blood T cell repertoires in COVID-19. Study-wide background: Collection of acute and convalescent COVID-19 samples took place in the United States, Italy and Spain. PBMCs, B-cell-depleted T cells, or T cells provided the cDNA or gDNA that made up the material.

Trimming took 5 bases from V and 7 from J, leaving 11 bases between them. CDR1 and CDR2 from the germline V gene are DFQATT and SNEGSKA (reference sequence). The CDR3 is made up of 11 amino acids. The clonotype comes from a man in his 60s who had recovered from COVID-19. Sequenced: peripheral blood. V and J are TRBV20-1 and TRBJ1-1; D is unresolved. In nucleotides, the CDR3 is TGCAGTGCTGCGAAACGGGATGAAGCTTTCTTT. This codes for CSAAKRDEAFF.